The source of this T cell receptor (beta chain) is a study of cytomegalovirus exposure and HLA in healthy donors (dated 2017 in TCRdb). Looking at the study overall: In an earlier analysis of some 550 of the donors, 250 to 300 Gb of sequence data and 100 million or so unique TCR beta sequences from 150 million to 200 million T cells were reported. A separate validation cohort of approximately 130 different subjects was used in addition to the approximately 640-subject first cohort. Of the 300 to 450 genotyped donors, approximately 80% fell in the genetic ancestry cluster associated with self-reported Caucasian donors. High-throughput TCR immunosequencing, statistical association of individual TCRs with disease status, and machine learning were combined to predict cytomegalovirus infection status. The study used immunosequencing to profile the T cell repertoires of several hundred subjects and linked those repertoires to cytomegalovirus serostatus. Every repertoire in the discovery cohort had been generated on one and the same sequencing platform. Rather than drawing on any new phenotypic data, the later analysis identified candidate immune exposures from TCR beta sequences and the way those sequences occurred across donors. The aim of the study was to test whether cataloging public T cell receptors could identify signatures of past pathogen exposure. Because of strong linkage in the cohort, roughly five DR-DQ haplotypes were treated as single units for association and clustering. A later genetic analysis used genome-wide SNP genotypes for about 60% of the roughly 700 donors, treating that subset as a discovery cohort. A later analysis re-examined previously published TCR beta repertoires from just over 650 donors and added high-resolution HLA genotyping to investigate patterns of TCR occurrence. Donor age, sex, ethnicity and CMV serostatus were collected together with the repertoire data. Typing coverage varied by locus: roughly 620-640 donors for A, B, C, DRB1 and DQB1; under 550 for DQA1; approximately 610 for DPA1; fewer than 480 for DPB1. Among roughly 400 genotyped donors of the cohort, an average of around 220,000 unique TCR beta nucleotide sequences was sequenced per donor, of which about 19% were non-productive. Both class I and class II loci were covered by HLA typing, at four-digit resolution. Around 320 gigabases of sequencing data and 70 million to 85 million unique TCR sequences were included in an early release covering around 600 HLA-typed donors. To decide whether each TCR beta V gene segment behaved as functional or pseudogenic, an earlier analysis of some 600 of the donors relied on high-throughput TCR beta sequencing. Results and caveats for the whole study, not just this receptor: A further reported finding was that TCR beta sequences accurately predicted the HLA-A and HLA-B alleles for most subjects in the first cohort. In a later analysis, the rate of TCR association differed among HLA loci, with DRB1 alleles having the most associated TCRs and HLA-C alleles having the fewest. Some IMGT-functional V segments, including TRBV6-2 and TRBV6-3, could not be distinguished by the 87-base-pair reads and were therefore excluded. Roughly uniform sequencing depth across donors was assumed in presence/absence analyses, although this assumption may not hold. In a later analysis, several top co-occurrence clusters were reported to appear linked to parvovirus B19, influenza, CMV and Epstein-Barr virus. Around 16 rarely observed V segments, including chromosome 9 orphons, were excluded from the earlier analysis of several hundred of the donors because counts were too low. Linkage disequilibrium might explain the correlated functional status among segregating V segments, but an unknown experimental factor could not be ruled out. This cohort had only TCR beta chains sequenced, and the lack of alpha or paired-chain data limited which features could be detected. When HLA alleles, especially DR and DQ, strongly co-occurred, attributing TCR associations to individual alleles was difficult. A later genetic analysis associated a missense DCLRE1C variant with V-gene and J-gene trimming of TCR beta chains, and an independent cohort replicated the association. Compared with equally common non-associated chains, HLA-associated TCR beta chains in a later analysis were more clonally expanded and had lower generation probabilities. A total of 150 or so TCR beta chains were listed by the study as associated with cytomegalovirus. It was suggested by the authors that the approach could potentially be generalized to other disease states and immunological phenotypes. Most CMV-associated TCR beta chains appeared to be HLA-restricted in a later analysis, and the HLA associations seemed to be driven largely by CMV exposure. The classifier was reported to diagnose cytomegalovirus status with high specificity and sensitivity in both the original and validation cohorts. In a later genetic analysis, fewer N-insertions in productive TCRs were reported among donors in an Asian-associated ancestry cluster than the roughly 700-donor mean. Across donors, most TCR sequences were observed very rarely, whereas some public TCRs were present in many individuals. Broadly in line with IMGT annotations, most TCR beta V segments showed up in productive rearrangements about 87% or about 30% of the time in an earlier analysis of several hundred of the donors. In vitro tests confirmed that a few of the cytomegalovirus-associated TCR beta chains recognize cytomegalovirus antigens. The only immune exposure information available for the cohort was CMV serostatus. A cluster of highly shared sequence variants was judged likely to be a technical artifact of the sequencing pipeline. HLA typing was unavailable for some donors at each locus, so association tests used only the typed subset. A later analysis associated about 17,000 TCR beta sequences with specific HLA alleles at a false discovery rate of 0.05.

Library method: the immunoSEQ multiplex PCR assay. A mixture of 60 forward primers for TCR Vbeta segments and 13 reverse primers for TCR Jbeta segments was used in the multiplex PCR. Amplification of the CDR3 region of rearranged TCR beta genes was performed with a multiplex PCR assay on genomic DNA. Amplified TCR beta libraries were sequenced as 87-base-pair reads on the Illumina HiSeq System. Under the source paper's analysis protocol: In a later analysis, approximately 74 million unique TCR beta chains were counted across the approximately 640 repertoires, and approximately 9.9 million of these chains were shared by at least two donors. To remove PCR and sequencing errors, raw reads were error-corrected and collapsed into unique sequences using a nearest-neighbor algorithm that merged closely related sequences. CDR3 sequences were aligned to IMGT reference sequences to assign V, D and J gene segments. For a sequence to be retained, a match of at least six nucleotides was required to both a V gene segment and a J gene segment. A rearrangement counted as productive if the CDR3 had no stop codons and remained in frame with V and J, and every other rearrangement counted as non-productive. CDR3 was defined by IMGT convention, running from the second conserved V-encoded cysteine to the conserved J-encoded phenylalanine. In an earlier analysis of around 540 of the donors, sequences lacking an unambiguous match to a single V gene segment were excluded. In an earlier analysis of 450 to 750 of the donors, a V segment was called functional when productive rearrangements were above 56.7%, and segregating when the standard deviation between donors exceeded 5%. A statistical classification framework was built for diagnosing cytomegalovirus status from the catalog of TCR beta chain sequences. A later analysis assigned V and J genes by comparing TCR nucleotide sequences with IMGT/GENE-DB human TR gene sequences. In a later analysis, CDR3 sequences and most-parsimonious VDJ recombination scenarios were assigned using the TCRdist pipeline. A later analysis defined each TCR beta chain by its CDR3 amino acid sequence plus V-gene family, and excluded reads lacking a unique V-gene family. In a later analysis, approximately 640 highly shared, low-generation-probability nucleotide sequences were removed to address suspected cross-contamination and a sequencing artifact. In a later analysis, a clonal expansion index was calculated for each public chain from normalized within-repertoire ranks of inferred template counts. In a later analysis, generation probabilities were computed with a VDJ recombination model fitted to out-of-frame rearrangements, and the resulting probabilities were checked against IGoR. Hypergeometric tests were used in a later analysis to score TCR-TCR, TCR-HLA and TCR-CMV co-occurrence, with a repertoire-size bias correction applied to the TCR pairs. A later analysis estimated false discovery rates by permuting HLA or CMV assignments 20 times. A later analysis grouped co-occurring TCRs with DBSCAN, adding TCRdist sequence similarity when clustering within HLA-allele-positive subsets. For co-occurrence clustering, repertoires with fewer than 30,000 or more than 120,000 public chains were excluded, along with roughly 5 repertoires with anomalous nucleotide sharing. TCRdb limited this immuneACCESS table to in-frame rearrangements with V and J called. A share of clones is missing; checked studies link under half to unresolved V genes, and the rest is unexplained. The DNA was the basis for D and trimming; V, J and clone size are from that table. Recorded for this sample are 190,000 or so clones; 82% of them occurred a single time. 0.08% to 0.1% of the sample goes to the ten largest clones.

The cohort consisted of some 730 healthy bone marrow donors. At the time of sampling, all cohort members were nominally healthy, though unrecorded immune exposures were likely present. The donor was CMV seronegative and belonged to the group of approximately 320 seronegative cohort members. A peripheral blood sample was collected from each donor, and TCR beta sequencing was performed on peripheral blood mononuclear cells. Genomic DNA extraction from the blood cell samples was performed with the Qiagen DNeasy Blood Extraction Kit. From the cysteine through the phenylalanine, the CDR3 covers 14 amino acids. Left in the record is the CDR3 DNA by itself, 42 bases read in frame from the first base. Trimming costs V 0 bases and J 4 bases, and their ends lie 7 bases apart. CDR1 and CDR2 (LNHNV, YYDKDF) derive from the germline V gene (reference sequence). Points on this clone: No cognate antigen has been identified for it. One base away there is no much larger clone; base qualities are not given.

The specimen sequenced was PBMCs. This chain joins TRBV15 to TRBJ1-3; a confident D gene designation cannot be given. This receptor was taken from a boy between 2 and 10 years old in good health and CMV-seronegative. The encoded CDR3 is CATSRDPGGNTIYF. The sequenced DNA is TGTGCCACCAGCAGAGATCCAGGCGGAAACACCATATATTTT. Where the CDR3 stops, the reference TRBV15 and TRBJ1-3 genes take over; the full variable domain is DAMVIQNPRYQVTQFGKPVTLSCSQTLNHNVMYWYQQKSSQAPKLLFHYYDKDFNNEADTPDNFQSRRPNTSFCFLDIRSPGLGDTAMYLCATSRDPGGNTIYFGEGSWLTVV.